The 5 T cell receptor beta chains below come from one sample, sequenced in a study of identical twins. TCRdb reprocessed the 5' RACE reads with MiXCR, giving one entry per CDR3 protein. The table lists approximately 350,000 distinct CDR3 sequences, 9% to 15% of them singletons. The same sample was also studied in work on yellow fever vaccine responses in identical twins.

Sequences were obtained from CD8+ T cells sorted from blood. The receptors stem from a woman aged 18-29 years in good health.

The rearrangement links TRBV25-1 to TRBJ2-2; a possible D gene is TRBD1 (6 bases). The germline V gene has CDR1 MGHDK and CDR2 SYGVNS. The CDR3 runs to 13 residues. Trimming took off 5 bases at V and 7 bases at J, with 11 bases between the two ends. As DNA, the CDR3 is TGTGCCAGCAGTATGCGAGGGGGCGGGGAGCTGTTTTTT. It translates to CASSMRGGGELFF.

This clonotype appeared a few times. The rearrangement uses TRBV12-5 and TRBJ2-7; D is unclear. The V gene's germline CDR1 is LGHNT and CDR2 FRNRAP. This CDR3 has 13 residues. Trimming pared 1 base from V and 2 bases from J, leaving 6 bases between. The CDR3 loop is CASGLGPAYEQYF. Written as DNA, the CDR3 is TGTGCTAGTGGTTTGGGGCCCGCCTACGAGCAGTACTTC.

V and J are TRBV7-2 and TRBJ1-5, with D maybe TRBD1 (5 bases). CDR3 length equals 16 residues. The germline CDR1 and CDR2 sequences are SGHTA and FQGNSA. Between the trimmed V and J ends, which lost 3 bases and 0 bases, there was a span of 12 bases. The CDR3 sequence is CASSFQETDSNQPQHF. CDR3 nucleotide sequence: TGTGCCAGCAGCTTTCAGGAGACAGATAGCAATCAGCCCCAGCATTTT.

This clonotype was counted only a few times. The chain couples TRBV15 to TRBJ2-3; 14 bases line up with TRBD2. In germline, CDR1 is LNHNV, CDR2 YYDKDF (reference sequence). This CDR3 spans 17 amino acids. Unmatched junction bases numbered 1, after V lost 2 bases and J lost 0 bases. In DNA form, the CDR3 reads TGTGCCACCAGCAGACGACTAGCGGGGGGGAGCACAGATACGCAGTATTTT. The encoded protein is CATSRRLAGGSTDTQYF.

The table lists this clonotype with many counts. CDR3 coding DNA: TGTGCCACCAGTGACTCCCGGGGAGGGGTTGGCGAGCAGTACTTC. Amino acids: CATSDSRGGVGEQYF. The chain has TRBV24-1 and TRBJ2-7, with 7 nucleotides matching TRBD2. Germline V gene lookup returns CDR1 KGHDR and CDR2 SFDVKD. The J segment lost 6 bases and the V segment lost 4 bases, leaving 11 bases of the junction unmatched. There are 15 residues in the CDR3.